The 27 T cell receptor beta chains below come from one sample, sequenced in a study of blood T cell repertoires in COVID-19. TCRdb's copy holds only in-frame clones and misses some; the assay was immunoSEQ multiplex PCR. The table records under 200,000 clones, 82% of them present only once. Sequencing input: PBMCs or T cells enriched from blood (not recorded which). Receptor source: a woman aged 55 to 70 with acute COVID-19.

The rearrangement links TRBV18 to TRBJ2-2, with D unresolved. The V gene's germline CDR1 is KGHSH and CDR2 LQKENI. This CDR3 comprises 16 residues. V was clipped by 3 bases and J by 5 bases, with 16 bases between them. CDR3 sequence reads: CASSPSLYFSTGELFF. CDR3 nucleotide sequence: TGTGCCAGCTCACCCTCACTGTACTTCTCTACCGGGGAGCTGTTTTTT.

In this sample, this clone turned up a few times. V usage is TRBV19 and J usage is TRBJ2-7, with 9 nucleotides matching TRBD1. Germline V CDR1 and CDR2: LNHDA, SQIVND (reference sequence). Trimming removed 5 bases from V and 4 bases from J; junction bases left unmatched: 9. The CDR3 runs 15 residues. CDR3 amino acids: CASSSLGQGCYEQYV. DNA of the CDR3: TGTGCCAGTAGTTCGCTGGGACAGGGCTGTTACGAGCAGTACGTC.

The rearrangement links TRBV18 to TRBJ2-3; tentative D call: TRBD1 (5 bases). V was shortened by 2 bases and J by 3 bases, with 15 bases between the two germline ends. CDR1 and CDR2 (germline): KGHSH, LQKENI. The CDR3 consists of 16 residues. DNA of the CDR3: TGTGCCAGCTCACCAGGGGCTATTTTCGGGACAGATACGCAGTATTTT. Its protein product is CASSPGAIFGTDTQYF.

The genes are TRBV7-2 and TRBJ1-2; D perhaps matches TRBD1 (6 bases). CDR1 and CDR2 (germline): SGHTA, FQGNSA. The CDR3 is 14 residues long. The V end lost 1 base, the J end lost 8 bases, and 14 bases lay between the germline ends. The CDR3 sequence is CASSLVGGARGYTF. For the CDR3, the DNA is TGTGCCAGCAGCTTAGTAGGGGGTGCGAGAGGCTACACCTTC.

The chain joins TRBV11-2 to TRBJ2-3; D may be TRBD1 (5 bases). The CDR3 length is 15 residues. V was shortened by 1 base and J by 3 bases, with 11 bases between the two germline ends. CDR1 and CDR2 from the germline V gene are SGHAT and FQNNGV. CDR3 DNA sequence: TGTGCCAGCAGCTTAGGCCAGGGAAGGACAGATACGCAGTATTTT. Protein: CASSLGQGRTDTQYF.

The V call is TRBV6-2 or TRBV6-3, the J call TRBJ2-7; TRBD1 agrees at 12 bases. CDR3 size: 16 residues. Germline CDR1 is MNHEY and CDR2 is SVGEGT. V shed 0 bases, J shed 3 bases, and the junction held 3 bases outside the gene matches. In DNA form, the CDR3 reads TGTGCCAGCAGTTACTCGGGGACAGGGGGCAACTACGAGCAGTACGTC. Its protein product is CASSYSGTGGNYEQYV.

This clone has just one count. The chain links TRBV7-2 to TRBJ1-2; D gene uncertain. From germline, CDR1 is SGHTA and CDR2 FQGNSA. The V and J ends lost 5 bases and 7 bases respectively, with 20 bases between them. The CDR3 spans 15 residues. CDR3 coding DNA: TGTGCCAGCAGCCCCGGTGGAAGCGGCATCTCTGGCTACACCTTC. This encodes CASSPGGSGISGYTF. Supplemented by reference TRBV7-2 and TRBJ1-2, the full variable domain reads GAGVSQSPSNKVTEKGKDVELRCDPISGHTALYWYRQSLGQGLEFLIYFQGNSAPDKSGLPSDRFSAERTGGSVSTLTIQRTQQEDSAVYLCASSPGGSGISGYTFGSGTRLTVV.

The genes are TRBV7-2 and TRBJ2-3; the D is unclear. From germline, CDR1 is SGHTA and CDR2 FQGNSA. Trimming stripped 3 bases from V and 1 base from J, with 8 bases between. This CDR3 contains 14 residues. The CDR3 spells CASSFAAGTDTQYF. DNA of the CDR3: TGTGCCAGCAGCTTTGCGGCCGGCACAGATACGCAGTATTTT.

V gene TRBV19 combines with J gene TRBJ2-7; a weak D match, TRBD1 (5 bases). The length of the CDR3 is 14 residues. Trimming removed 2 bases from V and 3 bases from J, with 11 bases in between. Germline CDR1 reads LNHDA; CDR2 reads SQIVND (reference sequence). CDR3 coding DNA: TGTGCCAGTAGTATAACAGGCAGCAACTACGAGCAGTACTTC. Translating gives CASSITGSNYEQYF.

CDR3: CASSDLQGNNQPQHF. The CDR3 region has the DNA TGTGCCAGCAGTGACCTACAGGGAAATAATCAGCCCCAGCATTTT. This chain uses TRBV6-2 or TRBV6-3 with TRBJ1-5; a weak D match, TRBD1 (6 bases). V was pared by 5 bases and J by 4 bases, with 15 bases between. Germline V gene data show CDR1 as MNHEY and CDR2 as SVGEGT. This CDR3 spans 15 amino acids.

Points on this clone: The same CDR3 also results from other DNA sequences found in this sample. The chain uses TRBV6-5 and TRBJ1-5, with 7 bases matching TRBD1. V lost 4 bases and J lost 4; bases outside the gene matches: 1. Germline CDR1 reads MNHEY; CDR2 reads SVGAGI. This CDR3 spans 13 amino acids. The CDR3 here is CASSSQGNQPQHF. The CDR3 DNA reads TGTGCCAGCAGTTCACAGGGGAATCAGCCCCAGCATTTT.

This clone has just a few counts. This rearrangement joins TRBV2 to TRBJ2-7; TRBD2 might be the D (5 bases). CDR3 length: 15 amino acids. V was shortened by 6 bases and J by 2 bases, with 17 bases between the two germline ends. Germline CDR1 is SNHLY and CDR2 is FYNNEI. CDR3 DNA: TGTGCCAGCAGAACTCTGTCCATGAGGGCCTACGAGCAGTACGTC. Translating gives CASRTLSMRAYEQYV.

The rearrangement links TRBV30 to TRBJ2-2; 10 bases agree with TRBD1. This CDR3 is built from 14 residues. Germline CDR1 GTSNPN, CDR2 SVGIG (reference sequence). The ends lost 5 bases at V and 5 bases at J; junction bases unmatched: 5. In DNA form, the CDR3 reads TGTGCCTGGCCCGGGACAGGGGTTACCGGGGAGCTGTTTTTT. This sequence encodes CAWPGTGVTGELFF.

This clone showed up just once. The chain uses TRBV6-5 and TRBJ2-7; perhaps TRBD2 as D (5 bases). The CDR3 runs to 13 residues. The V gene lost 8 bases and the J gene lost 3 bases, with 14 bases spanning the gap. Germline loops: CDR1 MNHEY, CDR2 SVGAGI. The CDR3 coding sequence is TGTGCCAGCCGCGGAGGAAGCGACTACGAGCAGTACTTC. Protein: CASRGGSDYEQYF.

CDR3 sequence reads: CASSESRVRYEQYF. CDR3 DNA sequence: TGTGCCAGCAGTGAATCCCGGGTCCGGTACGAGCAGTACTTC. The rearrangement joins TRBV2 to TRBJ2-7, with no clear D. The V gene lost 2 bases and the J gene lost 4 bases, with 12 bases spanning the gap. Germline V gene data show CDR1 as SNHLY and CDR2 as FYNNEI. The CDR3 covers 14 residues.

In nucleotides, the CDR3 is TGTGCCAGCTCACCCCCCGCGGGCGGCGGATACGAGCAGTACTTC. Protein sequence: CASSPPAGGGYEQYF. The chain uses TRBV18 and TRBJ2-7, with TRBD2 as a possible D gene (5 bases). V lost 3 bases and J 4 bases, leaving 16 bases between the germline ends. This CDR3 has 15 residues. Looked up from germline, CDR1 is KGHSH and CDR2 is LQKENI.

The chain is built from TRBV15 and TRBJ2-4; 10 bases match TRBD1. J gave up 9 bases and V 8 bases, and 10 bases lay outside the gene matches. CDR1 LNHNV and CDR2 YYDKDF come from the germline V gene (reference sequence). The length of the CDR3 is 14 residues. The CDR3 DNA is TGTGCCACCTTACAGACAGGGGGCGCAAGCATTCAGTACTTC. This gives the protein CATLQTGGASIQYF.

The rearrangement links TRBV28 to TRBJ1-3; 7 nucleotides match TRBD1. The germline V gene has CDR1 MDHEN and CDR2 SYDVKM. The ends lost 3 bases at V and 0 bases at J; junction bases unmatched: 5. There are 16 residues in the CDR3. DNA for the CDR3: TGTGCCAGCAGTTTGAGGGACAGAACCTCTGGAAACACCATATATTTT. Translated, it gives CASSLRDRTSGNTIYF.

The chain joins TRBV10-3 to TRBJ2-7, with 13 bases fitting TRBD2. This CDR3 has 19 residues. V shed 0 bases and J 2 bases; nucleotides not matched to a gene: 10. From germline, CDR1 is ENHRY and CDR2 SYGVKD. Here the CDR3 DNA reads TGTGCCATCAGTGAGTCGGCGGGACTAGCGGGGTTTGTTCCCTACGAGCAGTACGTC. It codes for CAISESAGLAGFVPYEQYV.

The rearrangement uses TRBV10-1 and TRBJ1-6; D might be TRBD1 (5 bases). V was clipped by 3 bases and J by 6 bases, with 9 bases between them. Germline V CDR1 and CDR2: WNHNN, SYGVQD (reference sequence). The CDR3 runs 14 residues. The CDR3 DNA is TGCGCCAGCAGTGATTGGGGGGTTAATTCACCCCTCCACTTT. This codes for CASSDWGVNSPLHF.

The chain has TRBV25-1 and TRBJ2-7; 12 positions match TRBD1. The V and J ends lost 1 base and 5 bases, in that order; junction bases with no gene match: 6. CDR3 size: 16 residues. Germline V gene sequence: CDR1 MGHDK, CDR2 SYGVNS. The CDR3 here is CASSESGQGARHEQYF. CDR3 nucleotide sequence: TGTGCCAGCAGTGAATCGGGACAGGGGGCGCGTCACGAGCAGTACTTC.

The chain combines TRBV19 with TRBJ1-2, with 7 bases that match TRBD1. The CDR3 is 18 amino acids. Germline lookup yields CDR1 LNHDA and CDR2 SQIVND (reference sequence). Trimming cost V 6 bases and J 8 bases; bases outside gene matches: 24. CDR3 nucleotide sequence: TGTGCCAGTAGCCTAATCTTTGGCCCGAGACAGGGAAAGGAGGGCTACACCTTC. Translating gives CASSLIFGPRQGKEGYTF.

The gene calls are TRBV19 and TRBJ1-2; the D gene is possibly TRBD1 (5 bases). With 11 bases removed from V and 7 bases from J, the gap between germline ends came to 23 bases. CDR3 length equals 14 residues. From germline, CDR1 is LNHDA and CDR2 SQIVND (reference sequence). Here the CDR3 DNA reads TGTGCCTCCCAGGGAAGCCCCCGAAAGAGTGGCTACACCTTC. Translation: CASQGSPRKSGYTF.

The chain links TRBV10-2 to TRBJ2-1, with 9 bases that match TRBD2. The germline V gene encodes CDR1 WSHSY and CDR2 SAAADI. The CDR3 length is 15 residues. The V segment lost 1 base and the J segment 9 bases; nucleotides outside the gene matches: 7. For the CDR3, the DNA is TGCGCCAGCAGTGAGTTGGTAGCGGGAGAAGGTGAGCAGTTCTTC. Amino acid sequence: CASSELVAGEGEQFF.

This clone is a singleton in its sample. The gene calls are TRBV4-1 and TRBJ2-7; D perhaps matches TRBD2 (5 bases). The CDR3 length is 14 residues. Germline CDR1 MGHRA, CDR2 YSYEKL. The ends were cut back, 0 bases at V and 7 bases at J, with 13 bases in the middle. CDR3 sequence: CASSQEDGMREQYV. The DNA of the CDR3 is TGCGCCAGCAGCCAAGAGGACGGGATGCGGGAGCAGTACGTC.

The CDR3 loop reads CASSPPGYNSPLHF. DNA of the CDR3: TGTGCCAGCAGCCCCCCGGGGTATAATTCACCCCTCCACTTT. The genes are TRBV7-6 and TRBJ1-6, with D unresolved. Trimming removed 5 bases from V and 4 bases from J, with 9 bases in between. Germline CDR1 SGHVS, CDR2 FNYEAQ. This CDR3 is built from 14 residues.

The V gene is TRBV11-3, the J gene TRBJ2-1; 9 bases agree with TRBD2. The CDR3 totals 16 residues. CDR1 is SGHNT, CDR2 YENEEA, per germline. V lost 1 base to trimming and J lost 7 bases; unmatched junction nucleotides: 8. The CDR3 DNA is TGTGCCAGCAGCTTAGTACGCGGGGGGGCCGTTAATGAGCAGTTCTTC. Protein product: CASSLVRGGAVNEQFF.